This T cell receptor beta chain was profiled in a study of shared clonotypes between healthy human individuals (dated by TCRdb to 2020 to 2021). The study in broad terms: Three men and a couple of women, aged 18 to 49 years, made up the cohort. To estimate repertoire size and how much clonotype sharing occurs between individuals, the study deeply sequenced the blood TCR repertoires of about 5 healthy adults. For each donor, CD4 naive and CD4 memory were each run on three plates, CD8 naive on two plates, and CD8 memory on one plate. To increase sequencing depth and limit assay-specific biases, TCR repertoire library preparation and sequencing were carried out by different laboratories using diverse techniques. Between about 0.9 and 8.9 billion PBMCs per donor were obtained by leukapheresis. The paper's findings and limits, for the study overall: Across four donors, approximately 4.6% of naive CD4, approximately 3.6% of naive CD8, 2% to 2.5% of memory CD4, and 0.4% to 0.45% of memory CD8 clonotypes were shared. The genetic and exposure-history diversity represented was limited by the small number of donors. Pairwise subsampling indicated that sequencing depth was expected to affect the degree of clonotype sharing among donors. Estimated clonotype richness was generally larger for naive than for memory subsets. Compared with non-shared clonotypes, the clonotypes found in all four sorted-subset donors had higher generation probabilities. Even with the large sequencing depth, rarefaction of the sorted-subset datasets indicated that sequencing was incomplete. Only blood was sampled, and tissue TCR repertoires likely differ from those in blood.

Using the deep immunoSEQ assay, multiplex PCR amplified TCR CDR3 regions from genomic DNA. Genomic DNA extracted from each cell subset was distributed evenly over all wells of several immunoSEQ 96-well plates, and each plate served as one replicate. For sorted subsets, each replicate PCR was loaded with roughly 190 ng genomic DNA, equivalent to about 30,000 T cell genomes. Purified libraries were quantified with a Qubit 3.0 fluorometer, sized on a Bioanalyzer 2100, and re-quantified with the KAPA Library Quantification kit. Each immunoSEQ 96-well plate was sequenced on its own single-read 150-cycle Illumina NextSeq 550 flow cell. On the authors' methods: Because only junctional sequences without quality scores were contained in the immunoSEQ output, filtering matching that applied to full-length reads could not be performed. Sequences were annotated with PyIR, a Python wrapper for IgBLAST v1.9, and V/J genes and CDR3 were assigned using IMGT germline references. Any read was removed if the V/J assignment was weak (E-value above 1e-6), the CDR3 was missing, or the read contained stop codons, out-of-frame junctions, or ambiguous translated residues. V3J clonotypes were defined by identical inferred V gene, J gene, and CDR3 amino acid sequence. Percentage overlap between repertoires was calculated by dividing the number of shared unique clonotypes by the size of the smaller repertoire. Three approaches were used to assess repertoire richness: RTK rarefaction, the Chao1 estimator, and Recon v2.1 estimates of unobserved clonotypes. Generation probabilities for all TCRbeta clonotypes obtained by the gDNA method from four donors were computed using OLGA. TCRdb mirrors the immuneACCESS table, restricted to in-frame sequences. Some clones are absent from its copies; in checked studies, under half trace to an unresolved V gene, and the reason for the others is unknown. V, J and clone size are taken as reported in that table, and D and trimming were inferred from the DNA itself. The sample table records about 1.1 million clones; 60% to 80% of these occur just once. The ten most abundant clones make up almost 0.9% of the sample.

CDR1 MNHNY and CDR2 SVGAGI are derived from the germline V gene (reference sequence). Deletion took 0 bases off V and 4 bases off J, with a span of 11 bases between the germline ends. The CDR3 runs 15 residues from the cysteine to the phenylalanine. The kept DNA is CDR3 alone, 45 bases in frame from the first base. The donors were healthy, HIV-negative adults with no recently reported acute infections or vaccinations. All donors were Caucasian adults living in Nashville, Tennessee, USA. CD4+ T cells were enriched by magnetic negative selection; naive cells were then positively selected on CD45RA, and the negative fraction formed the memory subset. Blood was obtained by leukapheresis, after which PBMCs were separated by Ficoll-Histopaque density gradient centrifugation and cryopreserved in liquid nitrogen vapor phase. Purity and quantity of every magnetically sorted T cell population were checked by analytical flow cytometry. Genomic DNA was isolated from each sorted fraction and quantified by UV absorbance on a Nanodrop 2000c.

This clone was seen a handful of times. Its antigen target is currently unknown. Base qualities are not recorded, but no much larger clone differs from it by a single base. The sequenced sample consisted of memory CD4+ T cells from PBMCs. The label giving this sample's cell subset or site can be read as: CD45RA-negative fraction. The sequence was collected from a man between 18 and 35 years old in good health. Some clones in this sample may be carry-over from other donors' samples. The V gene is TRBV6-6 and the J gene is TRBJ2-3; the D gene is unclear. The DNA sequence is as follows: TGTGCCAGCAGTTACTCGGCCAGTAGGGCAGATACGCAGTATTTT. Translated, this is CASSYSASRADTQYF.